A selection of T cell receptor beta chains follows, all from one sample in a study of blood T cell repertoires in COVID-19. Sequencing used immunoSEQ multiplex PCR; TCRdb keeps in-frame clones, though not all of them. The sample lists approximately 270,000 clones, approximately 83% seen once, with 1.9% in the top ten. The sequenced material came from PBMCs or T cells enriched from blood (not recorded which). Every receptor here comes from a woman in her forties or fifties who had recovered from COVID-19. Each CDR3 is given with its conserved first and last residue. Fields, in order: CDR3 protein, CDR3 DNA, J gene, clone size, D gene, V gene. The D gene is left open where the match is weak. Where a row states a size, it is once, few, many or the class of an expanded clone; other rows omit it.

CASSGTGGSTDTQYF	TGCGCCAGCAGCGGGACAGGGGGAAGCACAGATACGCAGTATTTT	TRBJ2-3	.	TRBD1	TRBV5-1
CASSINPLVSGTGVREQYF	TGTGCCAGTAGTATCAACCCCCTCGTGTCCGGGACAGGAGTAAGGGAGCAGTACTTC	TRBJ2-7	.	TRBD1	TRBV19
CASSWYRGHSNQPQHF	TGTGCCAGCAGTTGGTACAGGGGGCATAGCAATCAGCCCCAGCATTTT	TRBJ1-5	.	TRBD1	TRBV28
CASSLVGLPYNEQFF	TGTGCCAGCAGCTTAGTGGGACTACCCTACAATGAGCAGTTCTTC	TRBJ2-1	.	TRBD2	TRBV7-6
CASSYSERGQGGYTF	TGTGCCAGCAGTTACTCGGAGAGGGGGCAAGGAGGCTACACCTTC	TRBJ1-2	.	TRBD1	TRBV6-5
CASSVEGGLAGRPSSVTNTGELFF	TGTGCCAGCAGCGTAGAGGGGGGACTAGCGGGACGCCCCTCAAGTGTAACGAACACCGGGGAGCTGTTTTTT	TRBJ2-2	.	TRBD2	TRBV9
CASSEIRVDEQFF	TGTGCCAGCAGTGAAATTCGGGTAGATGAGCAGTTCTTC	TRBJ2-1	.	.	TRBV2
CASSLGSGYPVRNEQYF	TGTGCCAGCAGCTTAGGGAGCGGTTACCCCGTTAGGAACGAGCAGTACTTC	TRBJ2-7	.	.	TRBV7-2
CASSEDGDGGDNQPQHF	TGTGCCAGCAGTGAAGATGGAGACGGGGGAGACAATCAGCCCCAGCATTTT	TRBJ1-5	few	.	TRBV2
CASSELAGSSYEQYF	TGTGCCAGCAGCGAGTTAGCGGGGAGCTCCTACGAGCAGTACTTC	TRBJ2-7	once	TRBD2	TRBV6-5
CASSLSGQGVGEQYF	TGTGCCAGCAGTTTATCAGGACAGGGCGTGGGCGAGCAGTACTTC	TRBJ2-7	many	TRBD1	TRBV27
CASSGGSARSEQFF	TGCGCCAGCAGTGGCGGGAGCGCCAGAAGTGAGCAGTTCTTC	TRBJ2-1	once	TRBD2	TRBV10-1
CASSLGASGRASDTQYF	TGTGCCAGCAGCTTAGGAGCTAGCGGGAGGGCATCAGATACGCAGTATTTT	TRBJ2-3	.	TRBD2	TRBV7-2
CASRWTGGRFAEAFF	TGCGCCAGCAGATGGACAGGGGGCCGGTTCGCTGAAGCTTTCTTT	TRBJ1-1	.	TRBD1	TRBV5-1
CASAHRVAYEQYF	TGTGCCAGTGCCCACAGGGTTGCTTACGAGCAGTACTTC	TRBJ2-7	.	.	TRBV19
CATSDRVTYEQYF	TGTGCCACCAGTGACAGGGTGACCTACGAGCAGTACTTC	TRBJ2-7	.	.	TRBV24-1
CASSLRSGGPKTQYF	TGTGCCAGCAGCTTGCGTTCGGGAGGGCCGAAGACCCAGTACTTC	TRBJ2-5	.	TRBD2	TRBV5-6
CASSVAWDRVNEQFF	TGTGCCAGCAGCGTAGCTTGGGACAGGGTCAATGAGCAGTTCTTC	TRBJ2-1	.	TRBD1	TRBV9
CASSSPDRAGNTIYF	TGTGCCAGCAGCTCCCCGGACAGGGCCGGAAACACCATATATTTT	TRBJ1-3	.	TRBD1	TRBV7-2
CASSTGNPYGYTF	TGTGCCAGCAGCACAGGGAATCCCTATGGCTACACCTTC	TRBJ1-2	.	.	TRBV27
CASSTGRTTDTQYF	TGCGCCAGCAGTACAGGGCGGACCACAGATACGCAGTATTTT	TRBJ2-3	.	.	TRBV4-1
CASSRGMDEQFF	TGTGCCAGTTCTAGGGGGATGGATGAGCAGTTCTTC	TRBJ2-1	.	.	TRBV21-1
CASSFPGADNQPQHF	TGTGCCAGCAGTTTTCCAGGGGCGGACAATCAGCCCCAGCATTTT	TRBJ1-5	.	.	TRBV28
CASSRTLAGGAYEQYF	TGCGCCAGCAGCCGGACACTAGCGGGGGGAGCATACGAGCAGTACTTC	TRBJ2-7	.	TRBD2	TRBV5-1
CASSLTSGPTDTQYF	TGTGCCAGCAGCTTGACTAGCGGACCCACAGATACGCAGTATTTT	TRBJ2-3	.	TRBD2	TRBV7-9
CASRTTGTTGELFF	TGTGCCAGCAGGACGACAGGGACTACCGGGGAGCTGTTTTTT	TRBJ2-2	.	.	TRBV6-5
CASSARGSSNEKLFF	TGTGCCAGCAGTGCCAGGGGGTCGAGTAATGAAAAACTGTTTTTT	TRBJ1-4	few	TRBD1	TRBV28
CASSIQGNSAEAFF	TGCGCCAGCAGCATACAGGGGAATAGCGCTGAAGCTTTCTTT	TRBJ1-1	.	TRBD1	TRBV5-1
CASSQDDRGDQPQHF	TGCGCCAGCAGCCAAGATGACCGGGGAGATCAGCCCCAGCATTTT	TRBJ1-5	.	.	TRBV4-1
CASRQGFTSYGYTF	TGTGCCAGCAGGCAGGGTTTTACAAGCTATGGCTACACCTTC	TRBJ1-2	.	.	TRBV28
CASSIYPGSTYEQYF	TGTGCCAGTAGTATTTACCCAGGGTCTACCTACGAGCAGTACTTC	TRBJ2-7	.	.	TRBV19
CASSQERVRIAQYF	TGCGCCAGCAGCCAAGAGCGGGTCCGTATAGCGCAGTATTTT	TRBJ2-3	.	.	TRBV4-1
CASSVERVAGGTQYF	TGTGCCAGCAGCGTAGAGCGGGTAGCGGGGGGTACGCAGTATTTT	TRBJ2-3	.	TRBD2	TRBV9
CASSFREEAFF	TGCGCCAGCAGCTTTAGGGAGGAAGCTTTCTTT	TRBJ1-1	.	.	TRBV5-1
CASSQPGQGHYGYTF	TGTGCCAGCAGCCAACCGGGACAGGGGCACTATGGCTACACCTTC	TRBJ1-2	.	TRBD1	TRBV3-1/TRBV3-2
CASSNPPGLHGGYTF	TGTGCCAGCAGCAATCCCCCGGGACTCCACGGGGGCTACACCTTC	TRBJ1-2	.	.	TRBV28
CASSPRTSGTYEQYF	TGTGCCAGCAGCCCCAGGACTAGCGGGACCTACGAGCAGTACTTC	TRBJ2-7	.	TRBD2	TRBV7-2
CASNGGSFNYGYTF	TGCGCCAGCAATGGCGGCTCTTTTAACTATGGCTACACCTTC	TRBJ1-2	.	.	TRBV5-1
CASSLVAGGYNEQFF	TGTGCCAGCAGCTTAGTAGCGGGAGGGTACAATGAGCAGTTCTTC	TRBJ2-1	.	TRBD2	TRBV7-2
CASSPGRGGATNEKLFF	TGTGCCAGCAGCCCAGGACGGGGGGGGGCAACTAATGAAAAACTGTTTTTT	TRBJ1-4	.	.	TRBV3-1/TRBV3-2
CASSSALDRKNQPQHF	TGTGCCAGCAGTTCAGCCCTTGACAGGAAAAATCAGCCCCAGCATTTT	TRBJ1-5	.	.	TRBV28
CASSRTGDNYGYTF	TGTGCCAGTAGTAGGACAGGGGATAACTATGGCTACACCTTC	TRBJ1-2	.	TRBD1	TRBV19
CASSPAGGLTGELFF	TGTGCCAGCAGCCCCGCTGGGGGCCTCACCGGGGAGCTGTTTTTT	TRBJ2-2	once	.	TRBV3-1/TRBV3-2
CASSDWDRAGEQYF	TGTGCCAGCAGTGATTGGGACAGGGCCGGCGAGCAGTACTTC	TRBJ2-7	once	TRBD1	TRBV2
CSVESRGADTQYF	TGCAGCGTTGAATCCAGGGGTGCAGATACGCAGTATTTT	TRBJ2-3	.	.	TRBV29-1
CASSLGQNPYEQYF	TGTGCCAGCAGCTTGGGACAAAATCCCTACGAGCAGTACTTC	TRBJ2-7	.	.	TRBV5-6